These 29 T cell receptor beta chains originate from one sample sequenced in a study of T cell responses to AZD1222 COVID-19 vaccine (dated by TCRdb to 2020 to 2022). The sample's time point, from its label and the paper: baseline before first vaccination. The library was prepared using the immunoSEQ multiplex PCR assay. Held by TCRdb, this immuneACCESS table contains in-frame sequences only and omits some clones. Under half of the omission traces to an unresolved V gene where checked; the cause of the rest is unknown. The sample contains roughly 120,000 clones, 70% to 90% of them found a single time. Jointly, the top ten make up around a sixth of the sample. The sequenced sample was peripheral blood, obtained on day 0 of AZD1222 vaccination. Receptors originate from an adult in good health.

The rearrangement links TRBV7-6 to TRBJ1-6; 12 bases match TRBD1. CDR1 is SGHVS and CDR2 is FNYEAQ in the germline V gene. The V gene end was trimmed by 5 bases and the J gene end by 1 base; junction bases not matched to a gene: 18. The CDR3 runs 22 residues. The CDR3 DNA reads as TGTGCCAGCAGCCTCCAACCGGGACAGGGGGCGTGGGCGGGGTCCTATAATTCACCCCTCCACTTT. Translated, it gives CASSLQPGQGAWAGSYNSPLHF. The variable domain in full, with the rest retrieved from reference TRBV7-6 and TRBJ1-6, is GAGVSQSPRYKVTKRGQDVALRCDPISGHVSLYWYRQALGQGPEFLTYFNYEAQQDKSGLPNDRFSAERPEGSISTLTIQRTEQRDSAMYRCASSLQPGQGAWAGSYNSPLHFGNGTRLTVT.

V usage is TRBV4-1 and J usage is TRBJ1-4; D ambiguous. The CDR3 is made up of 15 amino acids. Trimming cost V 4 bases and J 0 bases, with 9 bases left between them. Germline-derived CDR1 and CDR2 are MGHRA and YSYEKL. CDR3 in amino acids: CASSLQGATNEKLFF. CDR3 DNA sequence: TGCGCCAGCAGCCTCCAAGGAGCAACTAATGAAAAACTGTTTTTT.

The J gene is TRBJ2-6, the V gene TRBV7-2; unclear D gene. V shed 1 base and J shed 6 bases, with 4 bases lying between them. Germline CDR1 and CDR2: SGHTA and FQGNSA. The CDR3 length is 13 residues. The CDR3: CASSLVEANVLTF. DNA of the CDR3: TGTGCCAGCAGCTTAGTGGAGGCCAACGTCCTGACTTTC. The complete variable domain, with remaining parts taken from reference TRBV7-2 and TRBJ2-6, reads GAGVSQSPSNKVTEKGKDVELRCDPISGHTALYWYRQSLGQGLEFLIYFQGNSAPDKSGLPSDRFSAERTGGSVSTLTIQRTQQEDSAVYLCASSLVEANVLTFGAGSRLTVL.

The rearrangement uses TRBV10-3 and TRBJ2-2; 8 bases agree with TRBD1. From germline, CDR1 is ENHRY and CDR2 SYGVKD. The CDR3 has 12 amino acids. Germline trimming cut 6 bases from V and 8 bases from J; bases unmatched to any gene: 2. CDR3 loop: CAIRDRAGELFF. The CDR3 nucleotides are TGTGCCATCAGGGACAGGGCTGGGGAGCTGTTTTTT.

The chain links TRBV7-7 to TRBJ1-1; no clear D gene. This CDR3 has 13 amino acids. Trimming cost V 0 bases and J 8 bases, with 10 bases left between them. Germline V gene sequence: CDR1 SSHAT, CDR2 FNYEAQ (reference sequence). DNA of the CDR3: TGTGCCAGCAGCTTAGCTCCGAAAGGCGAAGCTTTCTTT. Translated: CASSLAPKGEAFF.

The V gene is TRBV30, the J gene TRBJ1-2, with D hard to call. The germline V gene encodes CDR1 GTSNPN and CDR2 SVGIG (reference sequence). Trimming cost V 7 bases and J 3 bases, with 12 bases left between them. The length of the CDR3 is 12 residues. The CDR3 bases are TGTGCCTACAGTGGGTCGGACTATGGCTACACCTTC. It codes for CAYSGSDYGYTF.

The chain links TRBV7-2 to TRBJ2-7; D gene uncertain. Deletions cut 4 bases from V and 8 bases from J, with 9 bases between. The CDR3 covers 11 residues. CDR1 and CDR2 (germline): SGHTA, FQGNSA. The CDR3 sequence is CASSSHSKQYF. DNA of the CDR3: TGTGCCAGCAGCTCCCATAGCAAGCAGTACTTC.

V usage is TRBV5-1 and J usage is TRBJ1-2, with TRBD1 identical over 7 bases. The CDR3 contains 15 residues. V lost 0 bases and J lost 7; bases outside the gene matches: 9. Looked up from germline, CDR1 is SGHRS and CDR2 is YFSETQ. CDR3 bases: TGCGCCAGCAGCTTGGCCGCGACAGGGAAAGGTGGCTACACCTTC. It yields the protein CASSLAATGKGGYTF. Looking up the rest from reference TRBV5-1 and TRBJ1-2 gives the full variable domain: KAGVTQTPRYLIKTRGQQVTLSCSPISGHRSVSWYQQTPGQGLQFLFEYFSETQRNKGNFPGRFSGRQFSNSRSEMNVSTLELGDSALYLCASSLAATGKGGYTFGSGTRLTVV.

The genes are TRBV5-1 and TRBJ1-1; no firm D call. CDR3 length: 13 amino acids. From germline, CDR1 is SGHRS and CDR2 YFSETQ. Trimming removed 1 base at V and 0 bases at J, with 4 bases between. The CDR3 protein is CASSLSLNTEAFF. In DNA, the CDR3 is TGCGCCAGCAGCTTGAGTTTGAACACTGAAGCTTTCTTT.

The CDR3 bases are TGTGCCAGCAGCTCATGGACAGGGGCCTATGGCTACACCTTC. It encodes CASSSWTGAYGYTF. This sequence joins TRBV7-2 and TRBJ1-2, with TRBD1 matching over 9 bases. The ends lost 4 bases at V and 4 bases at J; junction bases unmatched: 4. Per the germline V gene, CDR1 is SGHTA and CDR2 is FQGNSA. The CDR3 consists of 14 residues.

The chain couples TRBV21-1 to TRBJ2-4; the table assigns TRBD1, which was not confirmed against the DNA. TRBV21-1 is given as a pseudogene. This CDR3 is built from 17 residues. CDR3 region: CASSKEERNRGENIQYF. The CDR3, as DNA: TGTGCCAGCAGCAAAGAGGAAAGAAACAGGGGGGAAAACATTCAGTACTTC.

V gene TRBV24-1 combines with J gene TRBJ2-2, with D uncertain. The CDR3 is 15 amino acids. The germline CDR1 and CDR2 sequences are KGHDR and SFDVKD. V was cut by 5 bases and J by 5 bases, with 14 bases left in between. The CDR3 is CATSGWGQQTGELFF. The DNA for the CDR3 is TGTGCCACCAGTGGATGGGGTCAACAAACCGGGGAGCTGTTTTTT.

This clone appeared a few times. The junction differs from germline at one of its ends, possibly a read error. CDR3 DNA: TGCAGTGCCACGGACAGCCACCCACTCTTC. It translates to CSATDSHPLF. V and J are TRBV20-1 and TRBJ1-2, with D perhaps TRBD1 (6 bases). CDR3 length: 10 residues. Germline CDR1 is DFQATT and CDR2 is SNEGSKA (reference sequence).

This chain uses TRBV7-9 with TRBJ2-7, with unresolved D. CDR1 and CDR2 from the germline V gene are SEHNR and FQNEAQ (reference sequence). The CDR3 sequence is 13 residues long. The ends were cut back, 1 base at V and 6 bases at J, with 10 bases in the middle. The CDR3 bases are TGTGCCAGCAGCTTAGGGGATCCTGCCGAGCAGTACGTC. Residues: CASSLGDPAEQYV.

This sequence joins TRBV6-5 and TRBJ1-2; TRBD1 matches at 8 bases. The J segment lost 5 bases and the V segment lost 6 bases, leaving 2 bases of the junction unmatched. This CDR3 has 12 residues. The V gene's germline CDR1 is MNHEY and CDR2 SVGAGI. The CDR3 DNA is TGTGCCAGCAGCGGACAGGGATATGGCTACACCTTC. Its translation is CASSGQGYGYTF.

The chain uses TRBV9 and TRBJ2-1; D call uncertain. V gave up 0 bases and J gave up 8 bases, with 12 bases separating them. This CDR3 region has 14 residues. Germline CDR1 SGDLS, CDR2 YYNGEE. CDR3 in DNA: TGTGCCAGCAGCGTAGAAGGTAGTAGGGATGAGCAGTTCTTC. Translating it yields CASSVEGSRDEQFF. The full variable domain, its missing parts supplied by reference TRBV9 and TRBJ2-1, is DSGVTQTPKHLITATGQRVTLRCSPRSGDLSVYWYQQSLDQGLQFLIQYYNGEERAKGNILERFSAQQFPDLHSELNLSSLELGDSALYFCASSVEGSRDEQFFGPGTRLTVL.

This clone was seen a handful of times. This chain links TRBV12-3 or TRBV12-4 with TRBJ1-1, with D unclear. Trimming cost V 3 bases and J 6 bases, with 8 bases left between them. The CDR3 runs 12 residues. CDR3 sequence reads: CASSFREPEAFF. As DNA, the CDR3 is TGTGCCAGCAGTTTTCGGGAGCCTGAAGCTTTCTTT.

The chain is built from TRBV5-4 and TRBJ2-7; 8 positions agree with TRBD1. J was trimmed by 0 bases and V by 4 bases; bases with no gene match: 15. The CDR3 has 18 residues. Germline CDR1 and CDR2: SGHNT and YYREEE (reference sequence). CDR3 sequence reads: CASSKGGTGHHPSYEQYF. In nucleotides, the CDR3 is TGTGCCAGCAGCAAAGGGGGGACAGGACATCACCCCTCCTACGAGCAGTACTTC.

V is TRBV25-1 and J is TRBJ1-5, with 7 positions matching TRBD1. This CDR3 is built from 14 residues. Per germline, CDR1 MGHDK and CDR2 SYGVNS. With V trimmed by 6 bases and J by 4 bases, 6 bases remained unmatched. The CDR3 loop is CASSHPGQNQPQHF. The CDR3 DNA sequence: TGTGCCAGCAGCCACCCGGGACAGAATCAGCCCCAGCATTTT. Filled out from reference TRBV25-1 and TRBJ1-5, the complete variable domain reads EADIYQTPRYLVIGTGKKITLECSQTMGHDKMYWYQQDPGMELHLIHYSYGVNSTEKGDLSSESTVSRIRTEHFPLTLESARPSHTSQYLCASSHPGQNQPQHFGDGTRLSIL.

V gene TRBV4-2 combines with J gene TRBJ1-6; 11 bases align to TRBD1. This CDR3 has 18 residues. Trimming took 2 bases from V and 8 from J; bases not matched to a gene: 11. Germline CDR1 is LGHNA and CDR2 is YNFKEQ. The CDR3 DNA sequence: TGTGCCAGCAGCCAAAGGTCCTTGCGGGGACAGGGGGATTCACCCCTCCACTTT. Translated: CASSQRSLRGQGDSPLHF.

This chain links TRBV7-8 with TRBJ1-5; TRBD1 aligns across 7 bases. The CDR3 spans 13 residues. The trim removed 8 bases at V and 3 bases at J, leaving 4 bases unmatched. Germline lookup yields CDR1 SGHVS and CDR2 FQNEAQ. CDR3 DNA sequence: TGTGCCAGCGCAGGGGGATACAATCAGCCCCAGCATTTT. This translates into CASAGGYNQPQHF.

The chain carries TRBV6-5 and TRBJ1-4; maybe TRBD1 (5 bases). The V and J ends lost 4 bases and 7 bases respectively, with 13 bases between them. The CDR3 has 14 amino acids. Germline CDR1 MNHEY, CDR2 SVGAGI. CDR3 protein: CASSWAGLGEKLFF. CDR3 DNA sequence: TGTGCCAGCAGTTGGGCAGGGCTTGGTGAAAAACTGTTTTTT.

The chain is built from TRBV29-1 and TRBJ1-2, with 7 bases identical to TRBD1. Germline V CDR1 and CDR2: SQVTM, ANQGSEA. The CDR3 contains 13 residues. With 6 bases clipped from V and 8 bases from J, the junction kept 12 bases outside the gene matches. CDR3 nucleotide sequence: TGCAGCGTCGCTACAGGGGAAAGAGGGGGCTACACCTTC. This translates into CSVATGERGGYTF.

The table lists this clone with a few counts. This sequence joins TRBV7-8 and TRBJ1-2; possibly TRBD1 for D (6 bases). Trimming pared 5 bases from V and 10 bases from J, leaving 14 bases between. The CDR3 extends over 12 amino acids. CDR1 and CDR2 (germline): SGHVS, FQNEAQ. The CDR3 region is CASSPRTASYTF. The DNA for the CDR3 is TGTGCCAGCAGCCCCCGGACAGCGTCCTACACCTTC.

The rearrangement joins TRBV9 to TRBJ2-2; 7 nucleotides match TRBD1. The V segment lost 3 bases and the J segment 2 bases; nucleotides outside the gene matches: 10. The CDR3 consists of 17 residues. CDR1 is SGDLS and CDR2 is YYNGEE in the germline V gene. The CDR3 sequence: CASSARQGTTNTGELFF. Written as DNA, the CDR3 is TGTGCCAGCAGCGCCCGACAGGGTACAACTAACACCGGGGAGCTGTTTTTT.

In its sample, this clone was seen a few times. The chain links TRBV14 to TRBJ2-3; D is ambiguous. This CDR3 region has 14 residues. The V gene lost 4 bases and the J gene lost 5 bases, with 13 bases spanning the gap. Germline-derived CDR1 and CDR2 are SGHDN and FVKESK. CDR3 sequence reads: CASSPWTLKDTQYF. The CDR3 DNA sequence: TGTGCCAGCAGCCCTTGGACCTTAAAAGATACGCAGTATTTT.

This chain uses TRBV5-4 with TRBJ2-1; D is possibly TRBD2 (5 bases). V was clipped by 1 base and J by 7 bases, with 12 bases between them. Germline V gene lookup returns CDR1 SGHNT and CDR2 YYREEE (reference sequence). The CDR3 runs to 14 residues. The chain's CDR3 is CASSLPGVENEQFF. The DNA of the CDR3 is TGTGCCAGCAGCTTGCCCGGGGTTGAGAATGAGCAGTTCTTC.

Only a few counts were recorded for this clone. This chain joins TRBV5-1 and TRBJ2-5; TRBD2 matches 12 bases. Germline loops: CDR1 SGHRS, CDR2 YFSETQ. Unmatched junction bases numbered 3, after V lost 4 bases and J lost 2 bases. The length of the CDR3 is 15 residues. The CDR3: CASSRGTSGQETQYF. The CDR3 DNA reads as TGCGCCAGCAGCCGAGGGACTAGCGGGCAAGAGACCCAGTACTTC.

The chain employs TRBV20-1 and TRBJ2-7, with TRBD1 as a possible D gene (5 bases). This CDR3 has 18 amino acids. V lost 6 bases and J lost 2, with 29 bases in between. Germline V CDR1 and CDR2: DFQATT, SNEGSKA (reference sequence). Here the CDR3 DNA reads TGCAGTGCCAGTCAGGGTCTGGGTATGGTCCGGATAACCTACGAGCAGTACTTC. Amino acids: CSASQGLGMVRITYEQYF.